Below, 23 T cell receptor beta chains from the same sample are listed, as sequenced in a study of T cell responses to AZD1222 COVID-19 vaccine. The protocol was immunoSEQ multiplex PCR, while the TCRdb copy is restricted to in-frame clones and leaves out a portion. Of about 170,000 clones in the sample, roughly 93% were seen once. This material consisted of peripheral blood, taken on day 0 of AZD1222 vaccination. These TCRs come from an adult in good health.

The genes are TRBV18 and TRBJ1-6; the D gene is possibly TRBD1 (5 bases). Germline V gene sequence: CDR1 KGHSH, CDR2 LQKENI. The V end was cut by 1 base, the J end by 7 bases, with 17 bases between. This CDR3 has 17 residues. The CDR3 sequence is CASSPLEGLEGNSPLHF. The CDR3 region has the DNA TGTGCCAGCTCACCACTGGAGGGGCTAGAGGGGAATTCACCCCTCCACTTT.

The V gene is TRBV7-8, the J gene TRBJ2-1; D unresolved. The V gene's germline CDR1 is SGHVS and CDR2 FQNEAQ. The V gene lost 11 bases and the J gene lost 7 bases, with 12 bases spanning the gap. This CDR3 comprises 11 residues. The CDR3 spells CASPYPNEQFF. The CDR3 DNA follows: TGTGCCTCGCCTTACCCAAATGAGCAGTTCTTC.

This rearrangement joins TRBV4-2 to TRBJ2-1; D is unresolved. The CDR3 runs 14 residues. Germline V lookup: CDR1 LGHNA, CDR2 YNFKEQ. V was clipped by 0 bases and J by 8 bases, with 11 bases between them. The DNA for the CDR3 is TGTGCCAGCAGCCAAGATCCCCTCGGATATGAGCAGTTCTTC. Residues: CASSQDPLGYEQFF.

The gene calls are TRBV19 and TRBJ2-7; no firm D call. V was shortened by 5 bases and J by 5 bases, with 10 bases between the two germline ends. The CDR3 spans 12 residues. Germline loops: CDR1 LNHDA, CDR2 SQIVND (reference sequence). In DNA form, the CDR3 reads TGTGCCAGTAGTCCAGCGCCCAACGAGCAGTACTTC. The encoded protein is CASSPAPNEQYF. Full variable domain (outside the CDR3, taken from reference TRBV19 and TRBJ2-7): DGGITQSPKYLFRKEGQNVTLSCEQNLNHDAMYWYRQDPGQGLRLIYYSQIVNDFQKGDIAEGYSVSREKKESFPLTVTSAQKNPTAFYLCASSPAPNEQYFGPGTRLTVT.

This clone was seen once. This chain joins TRBV5-6 and TRBJ1-3; D perhaps matches TRBD1 (6 bases). The V gene lost 1 base and the J gene lost 4 bases, with 24 bases spanning the gap. The CDR3 contains 19 residues. Germline lookup yields CDR1 SGHDT and CDR2 YYEEEE. CDR3 region: CASSLPTGTSMGSGNTIYF. The CDR3 DNA reads TGTGCCAGCAGCTTGCCTACAGGGACGAGTATGGGATCCGGAAACACCATATATTTT.

The V gene is TRBV27, the J gene TRBJ2-1; unclear D gene. V was cut by 3 bases and J by 1 base, with 13 bases left in between. The CDR3 totals 16 residues. CDR1 is MNHEY and CDR2 is SMNVEV in the germline V gene (reference sequence). The CDR3 DNA sequence: TGTGCCAGCAGTTTCCCATCGAGTCATTCCTACAATGAGCAGTTCTTC. Translated: CASSFPSSHSYNEQFF.

The chain recombines TRBV19 with TRBJ1-3; D is undetermined. The CDR3 is 16 amino acids. V lost 1 base to trimming and J lost 0 bases, with 10 bases between them. CDR1 is LNHDA, CDR2 SQIVND, per germline (reference sequence). CDR3 sequence (DNA): TGTGCCAGTAGTATAGCGCCCGCGTCCTCTGGAAACACCATATATTTT. Translating it yields CASSIAPASSGNTIYF.

The chain combines TRBV14 with TRBJ2-1; TRBD2 agrees at 8 bases. The trim removed 4 bases at V and 7 bases at J, leaving 6 bases unmatched. The CDR3 extends over 14 amino acids. Germline CDR1 and CDR2: SGHDN and FVKESK. This CDR3 reads CASSPTSAGNEQFF. DNA for the CDR3: TGTGCCAGCAGCCCGACTAGCGCTGGGAATGAGCAGTTCTTC.

The V gene is TRBV7-2, the J gene TRBJ1-1; 8 nucleotides align to TRBD1. V trimming: 4 bases; J trimming: 4 bases; junction bases outside the gene matches: 11. Germline-derived CDR1 and CDR2 are SGHTA and FQGNSA. This CDR3 spans 16 amino acids. CDR3: CASSSVQGAATTEAFF. Here the CDR3 DNA reads TGTGCCAGCAGCTCCGTCCAGGGGGCGGCGACCACTGAAGCTTTCTTT. The whole variable domain, filled in from reference TRBV7-2 and TRBJ1-1, reads GAGVSQSPSNKVTEKGKDVELRCDPISGHTALYWYRQSLGQGLEFLIYFQGNSAPDKSGLPSDRFSAERTGGSVSTLTIQRTQQEDSAVYLCASSSVQGAATTEAFFGQGTRLTVV.

This clone has a handful of counts. One junction end disagrees with the germline gene, perhaps due to a read error. The V call is TRBV6-1, the J call TRBJ2-7, with 7 bases that match TRBD2. The V gene's germline CDR1 is MNHNS and CDR2 SASEGT. CDR3 length: 13 residues. The CDR3 nucleotides read TGTGCCAGCAGGGAAGGCGGGGGTTTGCAGCAGTACTTC. Amino acids: CASREGGGLQQYF.

This clone was counted a single time. The V and J genes are TRBV7-9 and TRBJ2-1; weak D call: TRBD1 (6 bases). Trimming shortened V by 5 bases and J by 3 bases, and 11 bases separated the two germline ends. This CDR3 is built from 14 residues. CDR1 is SEHNR and CDR2 is FQNEAQ in the germline V gene (reference sequence). CDR3 nucleotides: TGTGCCAGCAGCCCGACCAGGGGCTACAATGAGCAGTTCTTC. This codes for CASSPTRGYNEQFF.

This rearrangement joins TRBV13 to TRBJ2-1, with D hard to call. The CDR3 extends over 15 amino acids. V was shortened by 0 bases and J by 0 bases, with 6 bases between the two germline ends. CDR1 PRHDT and CDR2 FYEKMQ come from the germline V gene (reference sequence). CDR3 residues: CASSLGPSSYNEQFF. The CDR3 DNA follows: TGTGCCAGCAGCTTAGGCCCTAGCTCCTACAATGAGCAGTTCTTC.

The chain employs TRBV6-1 and TRBJ1-2, with TRBD1 as a possible D gene (5 bases). V shed 1 base and J shed 5 bases, with 11 bases lying between them. The CDR3 covers 14 residues. CDR1 MNHNS and CDR2 SASEGT come from the germline V gene. CDR3 amino acids: CASSEGQGGYGYTF. CDR3 nucleotide sequence: TGTGCCAGCAGTGAAGGGCAGGGAGGGTATGGCTACACCTTC.

The chain links TRBV25-1 to TRBJ2-7; possible D gene TRBD2, 5 bases. From germline, CDR1 is MGHDK and CDR2 SYGVNS. The CDR3 covers 13 residues. Trimming shortened V by 6 bases and J by 0 bases, and 9 bases separated the two germline ends. As DNA, the CDR3 is TGTGCCAGCAGGGCGGGTAACTCCTACGAGCAGTACTTC. It translates to CASRAGNSYEQYF.

The chain combines TRBV3-1 (or the pseudogene TRBV3-2) with TRBJ1-1; TRBD1 agrees at 9 bases. There are 15 residues in the CDR3. Germline lookup yields CDR1 LGHDT and CDR2 YNNKEL (reference sequence). Unmatched junction bases numbered 9, after V lost 3 bases and J lost 7 bases. The CDR3 sequence is CASSQPGQGKGEAFF. The DNA for the CDR3 is TGTGCCAGCAGCCAGCCGGGACAGGGAAAGGGTGAAGCTTTCTTT.

The genes are TRBV3-1 (or the pseudogene TRBV3-2) and TRBJ2-1; tentatively, D is TRBD1 (5 bases). V was cut by 4 bases and J by 2 bases, with 12 bases left in between. Germline V lookup: CDR1 LGHDT, CDR2 YNNKEL (reference sequence). The CDR3 is made up of 15 amino acids. CDR3 nucleotides: TGTGCCAGCAGCCCTGGGGCGGACCCCTACAATGAGCAGTTCTTC. Encoded protein: CASSPGADPYNEQFF.

The rearrangement links TRBV6-5 to TRBJ1-2; D gene ambiguous. V lost 0 bases, J lost 3 bases, and 5 bases lay in between. Germline V gene lookup returns CDR1 MNHEY and CDR2 SVGAGI. The CDR3 extends over 13 amino acids. CDR3 sequence reads: CASSYSEDYGYTF. Here the CDR3 DNA reads TGTGCCAGCAGTTACTCAGAGGACTATGGCTACACCTTC.

J is TRBJ1-2 and V is TRBV6-1; 7 nucleotides align to TRBD1. V dropped 0 bases and J dropped 7; count of bases not matched to a gene: 8. The CDR3 length is 15 residues. In germline, CDR1 is MNHNS, CDR2 SASEGT. The CDR3 protein is CASSEATGRVIGYTF. For the CDR3, the DNA is TGTGCCAGCAGTGAAGCGACAGGGAGAGTAATTGGCTACACCTTC.

This chain links TRBV5-6 with TRBJ1-1; unclear D gene. The CDR3 sequence is 14 residues long. From germline, CDR1 is SGHDT and CDR2 YYEEEE. The germline V and J ends were trimmed by 2 bases and 1 base, with 9 bases remaining between them. CDR3 sequence: CASSFMQRNTEAFF. The DNA of the CDR3 is TGTGCCAGCAGCTTCATGCAGCGGAACACTGAAGCTTTCTTT.

The V call is TRBV5-5, the J call TRBJ2-7, with D uncertain. CDR1 is SGHKS, CDR2 YYEKEE, per germline (reference sequence). The CDR3 has 13 amino acids. Between the trimmed V and J ends, which lost 0 bases and 4 bases, there was a span of 8 bases. CDR3: CASSLVPDYEQYF. The CDR3 DNA is TGTGCCAGCAGCTTGGTACCTGATTACGAGCAGTACTTC.

V and J are TRBV7-9 and TRBJ1-2; D is unclear. The germline CDR1 and CDR2 sequences are SEHNR and FQNEAQ (reference sequence). The CDR3 extends over 12 amino acids. V dropped 1 base and J dropped 4 bases, with 4 bases sitting between them. The CDR3 nucleotides are TGTGCCAGCAGCTTAGAGGCCTATGGCTACACCTTC. Translation gives CASSLEAYGYTF. The whole variable domain, filled in from reference TRBV7-9 and TRBJ1-2, reads DTGVSQNPRHKITKRGQNVTFRCDPISEHNRLYWYRQTLGQGPEFLTYFQNEAQLEKSRLLSDRFSAERPKGSFSTLEIQRTEQGDSAMYLCASSLEAYGYTFGSGTRLTVV.

The CDR3 nucleotides are TGCAGCGTTGTATTCACCGGGATTTTAAACACCTTC. Residues: CSVVFTGILNTF. The V call is TRBV29-1, the J call TRBJ1-2, with D unresolved. The CDR3 is 12 residues long. Germline loops: CDR1 SQVTM, CDR2 ANQGSEA. V was clipped by 4 bases and J by 12 bases, with 18 bases between them. Supplemented by reference TRBV29-1 and TRBJ1-2, the full variable domain reads SAVISQKPSRDICQRGTSLTIQCQVDSQVTMMFWYRQQPGQSLTLIATANQGSEATYESGFVIDKFPISRPNLTFSTLTVSNMSPEDSSIYLCSVVFTGILNTFGSGTRLTVV.

The rearrangement uses TRBV3-1 (or the pseudogene TRBV3-2) and TRBJ1-2, with TRBD1 identical over 8 bases. The CDR3 has 16 amino acids. Per germline, CDR1 LGHDT and CDR2 YNNKEL (reference sequence). V lost 0 bases and J lost 7; bases outside the gene matches: 10. The CDR3 region has the DNA TGTGCCAGCAGCCAAGATTACTGGCAGGGGGCGCGTGGCTACACCTTC. Translation: CASSQDYWQGARGYTF.